The source of this TCR beta chain is a study of T-cell reconstitution after alpha-beta-depleted transplantation in children. There are 15 residues in the CDR3. Germline values: CDR1 DFQATT, CDR2 SNEGSKA (reference sequence). The TCRbeta library was prepared with unique molecular identifiers. Each CDR3 protein gets one entry after TCRdb re-called the PCR reads with MiXCR. The sample shows 400,000 to 500,000 distinct CDR3 sequences, approximately 10% of them seen only once. The clonotype was recovered from a human donor who donated a stem cell graft to a child with acute myeloid leukemia. The material was PBMCs from the stem cell graft donor, obtained from the stem cell graft. The V call is TRBV20-1, the J call TRBJ1-2; tentatively, D is TRBD1 (5 bases). CDR3: CSFRGQDPGLAGYTF. Written as DNA, the CDR3 is TGCAGCTTTAGGGGCCAGGATCCGGGGTTGGCTGGCTACACCTTC.